This TCR beta chain was recorded in a study of T cells in Graves' hyperthyroidism and ophthalmopathy (dated by TCRdb to the late 2010s). With respect to the entire study: Peripheral blood samples were taken at the time of initial diagnosis, prior to any treatment. Once sampling was done, hyperthyroidism patients were given methimazole at a starting dose of 30 mg daily, whereas ophthalmopathy patients were given high-dose intravenous methylprednisolone. To identify TCR V-J signatures that set the groups apart, the researchers used a discovery cohort of 90 to 100 patients, made up of 43 with Graves' ophthalmopathy and some 58 with stable Graves' hyperthyroidism. According to the paper, TCR Vbeta CDR3 sequencing was carried out on over 130 peripheral blood samples, which came from over 40 ophthalmopathy, around 74 hyperthyroidism and approximately 17 progressor patients. For training and testing, the 100 or so patients in the discovery cohort were randomly divided in a 7:3 ratio. An independent validation cohort of around 19 hyperthyroidism patients and approximately 16 patients who later progressed to ophthalmopathy tested prospective prediction of ophthalmopathy. In addition, the study compared T-cell repertoires in thyroid tissue and in blood from a handful of Graves' hyperthyroidism patients. What the authors observed across the whole study: Sample size was not statistically predetermined, and blinding of investigators to group allocation was not performed. In validation, the model predicted progression to ophthalmopathy with approximately 71% sensitivity and 72% to 75% specificity, a median of 6.5 months before onset. A model built on a 13 V-J signature distinguished ophthalmopathy from stable hyperthyroidism, reaching approximately 89% sensitivity and around 81% specificity in cross-validation and 80%/75% in testing. Most expanded thyroid clonotypes (frequency above 0.001) were also detected in blood, a finding suggesting that blood repertoires may reflect thyroid immune responses.

The table lists this clonotype with many counts. No antigen is known for it. No qualities accompany the bases; no much larger clone lies one base away. Relative to germline, V is missing 5 bases and J is missing 7 bases, with 7 bases of the junction outside any gene match. The CDR3 contains 13 residues, cysteine and phenylalanine counted. Only CDR3 DNA remains: 39 bases, in frame from the first base. Per the germline V gene, SGHTA is the CDR1 and FQGTGA is the CDR2. In the ophthalmopathy patients, disease was moderately to severely active, with a Clinical Activity Score of 3 or more, a NOSPECS grade of 4 or more, and a duration of less than 3 months. Exclusion was applied to patients with uncontrolled infections, other autoimmune diseases, pregnancy or lactation. Diagnoses relied on clinical symptoms, serum thyroxine and TRAb, thyroid ultrasound and orbital computed tomography. Ficoll-Paque density gradient centrifugation was used to isolate PBMCs from about 10 ml of fresh peripheral blood. Total RNA was extracted using Trizol reagent, and RNA quality was assessed on an Agilent 2100 Bioanalyzer.

The TCR beta CDR3 regions were amplified from the RNA transcripts. A first-round RT-PCR of the TCR CDR3 used the HTBI primer set with the Qiagen OneStep RT-PCR kit. The libraries were constructed in a second round of multiplex PCR and then size-selected and purified. Libraries were sequenced paired-end with 100 bp reads on an Illumina HiSeq2000. Regarding the original processing steps: SOAPnuke was used to process the raw data, with reads discarded if the reads contained adapters or uncalled bases, had a mean Phred below 15, or lacked an exact constant-primer or identifier match. COPE v1.2.5 was used to merge high-quality paired reads, and clonotypes were defined as unique nucleotide sequences. MiTCR v1.1 was used to align clonotypes to the IMGT TRBV, TRBD and TRBJ reference segments. Analysis was restricted to V-J combinations with a frequency above 0.0001, which covered roughly 99% of repertoires. A TCS score was defined as the ratio between F50 (clonal expansion) and ExV (chaos), using BLOSUM62-based TCRdist between CDR3 peptides within each V-J. Welch's t-statistics and random forest reduced roughly 500 V-J features to about 13, which were used in a naive Bayes classifier (R e1071). Starting from the raw public reads, TCRdb applied fastp trimming at Q25, assembled clones with MiXCR and retained in-frame beta chains. Each entry is one CDR3 protein sequence, shown with its most common DNA and genes. The V and J calls come from TCRdb's annotation, not from the publication. The sample table shows 300,000 to 500,000 distinct CDR3 sequences, and about 14% are seen once. Clones ranked in the top ten supply 25% to 30% of the sample.

The sample was blood. The receptor comes from a man over 45 with Graves' ophthalmopathy. This chain joins TRBV7-3 to TRBJ2-7; TRBD1 agrees with 8 junctional bases. DNA sequence: TGTGCCAGCAGCCTTGACAGGGGTTGGGAGCAGTACTTC. Translation gives CASSLDRGWEQYF.